The 28 T cell receptor beta chains below all came from one sample that was sequenced in a study of cytomegalovirus exposure and HLA in healthy donors (dated by TCRdb to 2016 to 2017). The method was the immunoSEQ multiplex PCR assay. A mixture of 60 forward primers for TCR Vbeta segments and 13 reverse primers for TCR Jbeta segments was used in the multiplex PCR. TCRdb re-hosts the immuneACCESS table, in-frame sequences only. Its copies lack some clones; in the studies checked, an unresolved V gene accounts for under half of them, and the cause for the rest is not known. This sample comprises approximately 150,000 clones, about three fifths of them detected only once. The ten largest clones take up 5.5% to 9% of the sample. The sequenced material came from PBMCs. Receptors originate from a woman in her sixties in good health and CMV-seropositive.

The chain joins TRBV29-1 to TRBJ2-7; weak D call: TRBD1 (6 bases). V was cut by 4 bases and J by 6 bases, with 19 bases left in between. Germline-derived CDR1 and CDR2 are SQVTM and ANQGSEA. The CDR3 runs 14 residues. CDR3 DNA: TGCAGCGTTGCACCCCGAGGGGGAATTGCCGAGCAGTACTTC. This gives the protein CSVAPRGGIAEQYF.

The V and J genes are TRBV28 and TRBJ1-2; maybe TRBD1 (5 bases). The CDR3 has 13 amino acids. Trimming removed 3 bases at V and 8 bases at J, with 13 bases between. CDR1 and CDR2 (germline): MDHEN, SYDVKM. The chain's CDR3 is CASSFETAMGYTF. The CDR3 DNA follows: TGTGCCAGCAGTTTTGAGACAGCTATGGGCTACACCTTC.

The chain links TRBV5-4 to TRBJ2-6; 8 bases are a match to TRBD1. The junction had 6 bases not matched to a gene; V was cut back by 6 bases and J by 1 base. Germline CDR1 reads SGHNT; CDR2 reads YYREEE (reference sequence). The CDR3 has 16 residues. CDR3 bases: TGTGCCAGCACCCCAGGGGGCTCATCTGGGGCCAACGTCCTGACTTTC. Translation: CASTPGGSSGANVLTF.

As to this clone: The germline gene is not matched at one end of the junction; a read error may be the cause. V gene TRBV6-5 combines with J gene TRBJ2-3, with a possible D match to TRBD2 (5 bases). The CDR3 length is 15 residues. Germline CDR1 and CDR2: MNHEY and SVGAGI. CDR3 protein: CACSYSYGLEDTQYF. The CDR3 DNA reads as TGTGCCTGCAGTTACTCGTACGGACTGGAAGATACGCAGTATTTT.

The chain has TRBV9 and TRBJ1-1; perhaps TRBD1 as D (6 bases). CDR1 is SGDLS and CDR2 is YYNGEE in the germline V gene. The V and J ends lost 4 bases and 3 bases respectively, with 13 bases between them. This CDR3 comprises 14 residues. CDR3 in amino acids: CASSPRDTHTEAFF. In DNA, the CDR3 is TGTGCCAGCAGCCCACGGGACACCCACACTGAAGCTTTCTTT.

This clone was counted between two and nine times. V gene TRBV18 combines with J gene TRBJ2-7; the match to TRBD1 covers 7 bases. The CDR3 contains 14 residues. CDR1 is KGHSH, CDR2 LQKENI, per germline. V lost 3 bases to trimming and J lost 2 bases; unmatched junction nucleotides: 4. CDR3 region: CASSPFGTAYEQYF. CDR3 DNA: TGTGCCAGCTCACCTTTTGGGACAGCCTACGAGCAGTACTTC.

Only a few counts were recorded for this clone. The chain couples TRBV29-1 to TRBJ2-7; D is possibly TRBD1 (6 bases). Trimming pared 6 bases from V and 3 bases from J, leaving 12 bases between. In germline, CDR1 is SQVTM, CDR2 ANQGSEA. The CDR3 runs to 12 residues. CDR3 in amino acids: CSVARGSYEQYF. CDR3 bases: TGCAGCGTCGCCAGGGGTAGCTACGAGCAGTACTTC.

This clone appeared a few times. The genes are TRBV30 and TRBJ2-1; D possibly corresponds to TRBD2 (5 bases). CDR1 is GTSNPN and CDR2 is SVGIG in the germline V gene (reference sequence). The V end was cut by 0 bases, the J end by 6 bases, with 12 bases between. The CDR3 spans 14 residues. CDR3: CAWSVLGSPNEQFF. Here the CDR3 DNA reads TGTGCCTGGAGTGTACTAGGCTCACCCAATGAGCAGTTCTTC. The complete variable domain, with remaining parts taken from reference TRBV30 and TRBJ2-1, reads SQTIHQWPATLVQPVGSPLSLECTVEGTSNPNLYWYRQAAGRGLQLLFYSVGIGQISSEVPQNLSASRPQDRQFILSSKKLLLSDSGFYLCAWSVLGSPNEQFFGPGTRLTVL.

The chain joins TRBV27 to TRBJ2-7; 7 nucleotides agree with TRBD1. Per germline, CDR1 MNHEY and CDR2 SMNVEV (reference sequence). The CDR3 consists of 14 residues. V lost 2 bases, J lost 2 bases, and 3 bases stayed unmatched. CDR3 sequence (DNA): TGTGCCAGCAGTTTAGAAGGGGGCCCCTACGAGCAGTACTTC. It encodes CASSLEGGPYEQYF.

This clone was found a few times. This chain joins TRBV6-5 and TRBJ2-5, with 8 bases aligning to TRBD1. The CDR3 is 14 residues long. Germline CDR1 reads MNHEY; CDR2 reads SVGAGI. J gave up 5 bases and V 9 bases, and 11 bases lay outside the gene matches. The CDR3, as DNA: TGTGCCAGTACGGTCCCAGGGGGCGGGGAGACCCAGTACTTC. Protein: CASTVPGGGETQYF.

This sequence joins TRBV5-1 and TRBJ1-1; weak D call: TRBD1 (6 bases). Looked up from germline, CDR1 is SGHRS and CDR2 is YFSETQ. The CDR3 consists of 14 residues. Trimming cost V 3 bases and J 8 bases, with 17 bases left between them. The CDR3, as DNA: TGCGCCAGCAGCTCCCTGGAGGGGGGGGGCGAAGCTTTCTTT. Translation: CASSSLEGGGEAFF.

This chain connects TRBV7-9 to TRBJ2-1; D is ambiguous. CDR1 SEHNR and CDR2 FQNEAQ come from the germline V gene (reference sequence). This CDR3 contains 15 residues. V dropped 1 base and J dropped 7 bases, with 14 bases sitting between them. In DNA, the CDR3 is TGTGCCAGCAGCTTAGATCTGCGGCGTGGGAATGAGCAGTTCTTC. This gives the protein CASSLDLRRGNEQFF.

The V gene is TRBV9, the J gene TRBJ1-4, with 9 bases fitting TRBD1. Germline CDR1 SGDLS, CDR2 YYNGEE. Germline trimming cut 3 bases from V and 6 bases from J; bases unmatched to any gene: 3. This CDR3 spans 14 amino acids. The CDR3 loop reads CASSATGGDEKLFF. The DNA of the CDR3 is TGTGCCAGCAGCGCCACAGGGGGCGATGAAAAACTGTTTTTT.

This sequence joins TRBV11-2 and TRBJ2-5; perhaps TRBD1 as D (5 bases). Looked up from germline, CDR1 is SGHAT and CDR2 is FQNNGV. Between the trimmed V and J ends, which lost 2 bases and 5 bases, there was a span of 15 bases. The CDR3 loop spans 15 amino acids. CDR3 protein: CASSLSSGLGETQYF. The CDR3 DNA reads TGTGCCAGCAGCTTATCTTCAGGGCTGGGGGAGACCCAGTACTTC.

This clone was counted only a few times. This sequence joins TRBV7-9 and TRBJ1-2; 9 bases are shared with TRBD1. CDR3 length: 14 amino acids. Germline V gene lookup returns CDR1 SEHNR and CDR2 FQNEAQ (reference sequence). With V trimmed by 4 bases and J by 6 bases, 6 bases remained unmatched. CDR3 amino acids: CASSSAGQGDGYTF. For the CDR3, the DNA is TGTGCCAGCAGCTCCGCGGGACAGGGAGATGGCTACACCTTC.

This chain joins TRBV5-1 and TRBJ2-3; D may be TRBD2 (6 bases). The V end was cut by 5 bases, the J end by 4 bases, with 14 bases between. From germline, CDR1 is SGHRS and CDR2 YFSETQ. CDR3 length: 14 amino acids. CDR3 in amino acids: CASRRLDVSDTQYF. The CDR3 region has the DNA TGCGCCAGCAGAAGACTAGACGTGTCAGATACGCAGTATTTT.

A remark on this clone: The sample contains more than one DNA sequence encoding this CDR3. The V and J genes are TRBV5-1 and TRBJ1-5; 7 bases are shared with TRBD1. CDR1 and CDR2 from the germline V gene are SGHRS and YFSETQ. CDR3 length equals 15 residues. After removal of 0 bases from V and 3 bases from J, the junction contained 3 bases not matched to a gene. Written as DNA, the CDR3 is TGCGCCAGCAGCTTGGGAACAGGGGTCAATCAGCCCCAGCATTTT. Amino acids: CASSLGTGVNQPQHF.

This chain links TRBV13 with TRBJ1-1, with 7 bases matching TRBD1. Germline CDR1 PRHDT, CDR2 FYEKMQ (reference sequence). Trimming at V came to 5 bases and at J to 5 bases, leaving 11 bases not matched to a gene. The CDR3 is made up of 15 amino acids. The CDR3 loop reads CASSLDRALGTEAFF. For the CDR3, the DNA is TGTGCCAGCAGCCTAGACAGGGCACTGGGGACTGAAGCTTTCTTT.

V gene TRBV5-4 combines with J gene TRBJ1-1; 9 nucleotides match TRBD1. Trimming removed 4 bases from V and 4 bases from J; junction bases left unmatched: 8. The germline gives CDR1 SGHNT, CDR2 YYREEE (reference sequence). The CDR3 sequence is 15 residues long. The CDR3 loop reads CASSRDRVRSTEAFF. CDR3 coding DNA: TGTGCCAGCAGCCGGGACAGGGTTCGGAGCACTGAAGCTTTCTTT.

The J gene is TRBJ1-2, the V gene TRBV18, with TRBD1 matching over 9 bases. Germline V gene lookup returns CDR1 KGHSH and CDR2 LQKENI. J gave up 4 bases and V 0 bases, and 9 bases lay outside the gene matches. This CDR3 is 17 amino acids long. The CDR3 bases are TGTGCCAGCTCACCACCACAGGGGGCTTCCCCCTCCTATGGCTACACCTTC. Translation: CASSPPQGASPSYGYTF.

The chain joins TRBV28 to TRBJ2-3; perhaps TRBD2 as D (5 bases). The CDR3 covers 11 residues. Trimming cost V 6 bases and J 6 bases, with 7 bases left between them. The germline V gene encodes CDR1 MDHEN and CDR2 SYDVKM. Written as DNA, the CDR3 is TGTGCCAGCAGGGAGGCCGATACGCAGTATTTT. This encodes CASREADTQYF.

This clone was seen a handful of times. The chain employs TRBV7-8 and TRBJ2-1, with 12 bases lining up with TRBD2. The CDR3 consists of 17 residues. The J segment lost 10 bases and the V segment lost 4 bases, leaving 14 bases of the junction unmatched. CDR1 is SGHVS and CDR2 is FQNEAQ in the germline V gene. The CDR3 region has the DNA TGTGCCAGCAGCTCAGGTCCCCTAGCGGGAGGGCCTTGGGAGCAGTTCTTC. Protein sequence: CASSSGPLAGGPWEQFF.

The rearrangement uses TRBV6-1 and TRBJ2-1; no firm D call. V was shortened by 4 bases and J by 0 bases, with 10 bases between the two germline ends. This CDR3 has 15 residues. Germline V gene lookup returns CDR1 MNHNS and CDR2 SASEGT. The CDR3 DNA is TGTGCCAGCAGTGGGGCAGCACACTCCTACAATGAGCAGTTCTTC. This encodes CASSGAAHSYNEQFF.

This clone was recorded a few times. The chain couples TRBV28 to TRBJ2-3; a weak D match, TRBD2 (5 bases). V lost 6 bases, J lost 1 base, and 14 bases lay in between. Germline CDR1 and CDR2: MDHEN and SYDVKM. This CDR3 is built from 15 residues. The CDR3 loop is CASSSLTEGTDTQYF. CDR3 coding DNA: TGTGCCAGCAGCTCCCTTACGGAGGGCACAGATACGCAGTATTTT.

The chain joins TRBV29-1 to TRBJ2-1; D unresolved. The germline V gene encodes CDR1 SQVTM and CDR2 ANQGSEA. This CDR3 has 11 residues. V gave up 5 bases and J gave up 4 bases, with 6 bases separating them. CDR3 nucleotides: TGCAGCGTTCGCCAGTACAATGAGCAGTTCTTC. Amino acids: CSVRQYNEQFF.

This clone was recorded a few times. The J gene is TRBJ1-4, the V gene TRBV6-5; tentative D call: TRBD1 (5 bases). Trimming shortened V by 5 bases and J by 7 bases, and 17 bases separated the two germline ends. The germline V gene encodes CDR1 MNHEY and CDR2 SVGAGI. The CDR3 consists of 15 residues. The CDR3 DNA reads as TGTGCCAGCAGTCGCTTCGGGGGGAGGAGTGAAAAACTGTTTTTT. As protein: CASSRFGGRSEKLFF.

The CDR3 loop reads CASSLSTGYNQPQHF. The CDR3 region has the DNA TGTGCCAGTAGCTTATCGACAGGGTACAATCAGCCCCAGCATTTT. This chain links TRBV19 with TRBJ1-5, with 7 bases that match TRBD1. The CDR3 covers 15 residues. The germline CDR1 and CDR2 sequences are LNHDA and SQIVND (reference sequence). V was clipped by 6 bases and J by 3 bases; unmatched bases: 8.

In this sample, this clone turned up once. The V gene is TRBV27, the J gene TRBJ2-1, with unresolved D. The germline V and J ends were trimmed by 7 bases and 1 base, with 14 bases remaining between them. Germline-derived CDR1 and CDR2 are MNHEY and SMNVEV (reference sequence). The CDR3 loop spans 15 amino acids. The CDR3 DNA follows: TGTGCCAGCACCAGTAGACTCGTGTCCTACAATGAGCAGTTCTTC. Translating it yields CASTSRLVSYNEQFF.